A single sample gave rise to the 29 T cell receptor beta chains below, sequenced in a study of shared clonotypes between healthy human individuals. Clones were read by immunoSEQ multiplex PCR, and TCRdb kept only the in-frame ones, dropping some. The data show under 1,100,000 clones, under 80% seen once. The sequenced sample was memory CD4+ T cells sorted from blood. Subset of the sample: CD45RA-negative fraction. These TCRs come from a man in his late teens or twenties in good health.

This clone was seen many times. The chain recombines TRBV5-1 with TRBJ2-5, with D perhaps TRBD2 (6 bases). Germline CDR1 and CDR2: SGHRS and YFSETQ. This CDR3 spans 14 amino acids. The V end lost 2 bases, the J end lost 4 bases, and 12 bases lay between the germline ends. The CDR3 region is CASSLTSPAETQYF. CDR3 sequence (DNA): TGCGCCAGCAGCTTAACTAGCCCGGCAGAGACCCAGTACTTC.

The chain uses TRBV30 and TRBJ2-5; unclear D gene. Germline assignment: CDR1 GTSNPN and CDR2 SVGIG (reference sequence). Trimming removed 1 base at V and 7 bases at J, with 7 bases between. CDR3 size: 11 residues. The CDR3 protein is CAWSGLGTQYF. The CDR3 DNA reads as TGTGCCTGGAGTGGGCTTGGGACCCAGTACTTC.

This clone was seen a handful of times. The V gene is TRBV28, the J gene TRBJ1-2; D ambiguous. CDR3 length: 14 amino acids. With 4 bases removed from V and 5 bases from J, the gap between germline ends came to 14 bases. CDR1 is MDHEN, CDR2 SYDVKM, per germline. In DNA, the CDR3 is TGTGCCAGCAGTTCAGCCGGGAGCGCTTATGGCTACACCTTC. It encodes CASSSAGSAYGYTF.

The J gene is TRBJ2-5, the V gene TRBV5-1, with D tentatively TRBD1 (6 bases). Germline-derived CDR1 and CDR2 are SGHRS and YFSETQ. The V and J ends lost 0 bases and 4 bases respectively, with 13 bases between them. The length of the CDR3 is 15 residues. The CDR3 spells CASSLAGQPGETQYF. For the CDR3, the DNA is TGCGCCAGCAGCTTGGCCGGACAGCCGGGAGAGACCCAGTACTTC. The full variable domain, in which reference TRBV5-1 and TRBJ2-5 provide the parts outside the CDR3, is KAGVTQTPRYLIKTRGQQVTLSCSPISGHRSVSWYQQTPGQGLQFLFEYFSETQRNKGNFPGRFSGRQFSNSRSEMNVSTLELGDSALYLCASSLAGQPGETQYFGPGTRLLVL.

This clone has just one count. This chain joins TRBV6-6 and TRBJ2-7, with 11 bases lining up with TRBD1. CDR1 and CDR2 (germline): MNHNY, SVGAGI (reference sequence). J was trimmed by 4 bases and V by 7 bases; bases with no gene match: 3. The CDR3 contains 13 residues. CDR3 region: CASMGQGVYEQYF. The CDR3 region has the DNA TGTGCCAGCATGGGACAGGGGGTTTACGAGCAGTACTTC.

This clone was recorded only once. The chain joins TRBV18 to TRBJ2-3, with 8 bases that match TRBD1. The CDR3 is made up of 13 amino acids. V was clipped by 6 bases and J by 2 bases; unmatched bases: 1. Germline lookup yields CDR1 KGHSH and CDR2 LQKENI. Here the CDR3 reads CASSTGATDTQYF. CDR3 bases: TGTGCCAGCTCGACAGGGGCCACAGATACGCAGTATTTT.

The chain is built from TRBV21-1 and TRBJ2-7; the table assigns TRBD1, which was not confirmed against the DNA. TRBV21-1 corresponds to a pseudogene. The CDR3 runs to 18 residues. The DNA for the CDR3 is TGTGCCAGCAGCAAATCCCTCGCGTTAATAAGGCAGGTCTACGAGCAGTACTTC. Translated: CASSKSLALIRQVYEQYF.

The genes are TRBV4-1 and TRBJ2-2, with D possibly matching TRBD1 (5 bases). There are 15 residues in the CDR3. Germline V gives CDR1 MGHRA, CDR2 YSYEKL. V lost 2 bases to trimming and J lost 3 bases, with 10 bases between them. The CDR3 loop is CASSQHDRDTGELFF. DNA of the CDR3: TGCGCCAGCAGCCAACATGACAGAGACACCGGGGAGCTGTTTTTT.

This rearrangement joins TRBV13 to TRBJ2-5, with D perhaps TRBD2 (5 bases). The CDR3 has 14 amino acids. Trimming pared 5 bases from V and 5 bases from J, leaving 15 bases between. Germline V gives CDR1 PRHDT, CDR2 FYEKMQ (reference sequence). CDR3 sequence reads: CASSPRLLIETQYF. The CDR3 nucleotides read TGTGCCAGCAGCCCCCGACTACTGATCGAGACCCAGTACTTC.

The chain combines TRBV15 with TRBJ2-5; no reliable D call. The CDR3 is made up of 14 amino acids. Germline-derived CDR1 and CDR2 are LNHNV and YYDKDF (reference sequence). The ends were cut back, 0 bases at V and 1 base at J, with 6 bases in the middle. The CDR3 DNA reads as TGTGCCACCAGCAGAGATACAATCCAAGAGACCCAGTACTTC. This gives the protein CATSRDTIQETQYF.

The chain's CDR3 is CASTIRDTQYF. CDR3 DNA: TGTGCCAGCACCATAAGGGATACGCAGTATTTT. This rearrangement joins TRBV6-6 to TRBJ2-3; no clear D gene. The V and J ends lost 7 bases and 6 bases respectively, with 8 bases between them. CDR1 is MNHNY, CDR2 SVGAGI, per germline (reference sequence). The CDR3 sequence is 11 residues long.

The chain joins TRBV2 to TRBJ2-2; 9 bases map to TRBD1. The CDR3 runs 15 residues. Trimming at V came to 5 bases and at J to 5 bases, leaving 6 bases not matched to a gene. The germline V gene encodes CDR1 SNHLY and CDR2 FYNNEI. The CDR3 region is CASSPQGARTGELFF. DNA of the CDR3: TGTGCCAGCAGTCCACAGGGGGCGCGAACCGGGGAGCTGTTTTTT.

This clone was recorded a few times. The chain couples TRBV5-1 to TRBJ1-1; tentatively, D is TRBD1 (6 bases). Germline CDR1 reads SGHRS; CDR2 reads YFSETQ. With 1 base removed from V and 5 bases from J, the gap between germline ends came to 12 bases. The CDR3 spans 14 residues. The CDR3: CASSLMGAETEAFF. The CDR3 DNA is TGCGCCAGCAGCTTGATGGGGGCGGAGACTGAAGCTTTCTTT.

V usage is TRBV5-1 and J usage is TRBJ2-5; no clear D. The V gene lost 4 bases and the J gene lost 4 bases, with 14 bases spanning the gap. Germline CDR1 and CDR2: SGHRS and YFSETQ. The CDR3 runs to 14 residues. The chain's CDR3 is CASSPGSLGETQYF. In DNA, the CDR3 is TGCGCCAGCAGCCCAGGAAGCTTGGGAGAGACCCAGTACTTC.

This rearrangement joins TRBV27 to TRBJ2-7; D is perhaps TRBD1 (5 bases). The CDR3 runs to 16 residues. V was pared by 6 bases and J by 0 bases, with 18 bases between. CDR1 and CDR2 (germline): MNHEY, SMNVEV (reference sequence). The CDR3 region has the DNA TGTGCCAGCAGCCCTACTTCAAGGGGAAGCTCCTACGAGCAGTACTTC. This translates into CASSPTSRGSSYEQYF.

Points on this clone: Other DNA sequences within the sample encode an identical CDR3. The chain uses TRBV5-1 and TRBJ1-6, with a tentative D call TRBD1 (5 bases). Trimming pared 4 bases from V and 10 bases from J, leaving 15 bases between. The CDR3 is 14 amino acids. Germline CDR1 is SGHRS and CDR2 is YFSETQ. The CDR3 bases are TGCGCCAGCAGCCTCGACCAGGGTGACTCACCCCTCCACTTT. Protein sequence: CASSLDQGDSPLHF.

The chain links TRBV7-2 to TRBJ1-2, with D perhaps TRBD1 (6 bases). The V gene's germline CDR1 is SGHTA and CDR2 FQGNSA. V shed 5 bases and J shed 2 bases, with 12 bases lying between them. This CDR3 has 14 amino acids. The CDR3 protein is CASSQSTGNYGYTF. In nucleotides, the CDR3 is TGTGCCAGCAGCCAATCTACAGGGAACTATGGCTACACCTTC.

This chain links TRBV4-3 with TRBJ2-7; possible D gene TRBD2, 6 bases. Germline assignment: CDR1 LGHNA and CDR2 YSLEER. Trimming removed 4 bases at V and 3 bases at J, with 16 bases between. The CDR3 runs 15 residues. As DNA, the CDR3 is TGCGCCAGCAGCCTCCAGGGAGGAGTTCACTACGAGCAGTACTTC. This sequence encodes CASSLQGGVHYEQYF.

The chain links TRBV11-2 to TRBJ2-1, with D tentatively TRBD1 (5 bases). Trimming took off 3 bases at V and 5 bases at J, with 11 bases between the two ends. The germline CDR1 and CDR2 sequences are SGHAT and FQNNGV. CDR3 length: 14 residues. CDR3 residues: CASSFSSGNNEQFF. The CDR3 DNA follows: TGTGCCAGCAGCTTCTCTTCAGGGAACAATGAGCAGTTCTTC.

V is TRBV5-6 and J is TRBJ2-3; 15 bases are a match to TRBD2. Germline V gene sequence: CDR1 SGHDT, CDR2 YYEEEE. V dropped 1 base and J dropped 14; count of bases not matched to a gene: 11. The CDR3 is 16 residues long. CDR3 in DNA: TGTGCCAGCAGCTTGTTGTTCTCTGGGACTAGCGGGAGGTCGTATTTT. Translating gives CASSLLFSGTSGRSYF.

Concerning this clone: Other DNA sequences in this specimen translate into the identical CDR3. The chain has TRBV18 and TRBJ2-3; no clear D gene. Trimming shortened V by 3 bases and J by 3 bases, and 10 bases separated the two germline ends. Per germline, CDR1 KGHSH and CDR2 LQKENI. CDR3 length equals 14 residues. The CDR3 sequence is CASSPFSGTDTQYF. CDR3 DNA sequence: TGTGCCAGCTCACCGTTCTCCGGGACAGATACGCAGTATTTT.

The CDR3, as DNA: TGCGCCAGCAGCCAACTCGACAGGGGGCCCTACGAGCAGTACTTC. Translated: CASSQLDRGPYEQYF. The chain links TRBV4-1 to TRBJ2-7; 10 bases map to TRBD1. The CDR3 extends over 15 amino acids. Germline assignment: CDR1 MGHRA and CDR2 YSYEKL. The trim removed 2 bases at V and 2 bases at J, leaving 3 bases unmatched.

The chain couples TRBV6-5 to TRBJ2-7; D tentatively reads TRBD1 or TRBD2 (5 bases each). V was shortened by 4 bases and J by 6 bases, with 10 bases between the two germline ends. The CDR3 length is 12 residues. Germline CDR1 MNHEY, CDR2 SVGAGI. This CDR3 reads CASSWGDSEQYF. CDR3 DNA sequence: TGTGCCAGCAGTTGGGGAGACAGCGAGCAGTACTTC.

This clone was observed a handful of times. The V and J genes are TRBV7-2 and TRBJ2-2, with 7 nucleotides matching TRBD1. This CDR3 has 14 residues. J lost 4 bases, V lost 10 bases, and 9 bases had no gene match. Germline CDR1 SGHTA, CDR2 FQGNSA. The CDR3 DNA reads as TGTGCCAACCGGCGGCAGGGGGTCACCGGGGAGCTGTTTTTT. It encodes CANRRQGVTGELFF.

V gene TRBV27 combines with J gene TRBJ2-5, with unresolved D. The germline V and J ends were trimmed by 8 bases and 2 bases, with 12 bases remaining between them. CDR1 MNHEY and CDR2 SMNVEV come from the germline V gene (reference sequence). This CDR3 spans 13 amino acids. CDR3 sequence reads: CASGRRIQETQYF. Written as DNA, the CDR3 is TGTGCCAGCGGTCGCAGAATTCAAGAGACCCAGTACTTC.

V and J are TRBV5-4 and TRBJ2-2, with 8 bases matching TRBD1. V lost 4 bases and J lost 1; bases outside the gene matches: 6. The CDR3 has 16 amino acids. The germline V gene encodes CDR1 SGHNT and CDR2 YYREEE (reference sequence). The CDR3 region is CASSLPGTGNTGELFF. The CDR3 nucleotides are TGTGCCAGCAGCCTCCCCGGGACAGGGAACACCGGGGAGCTGTTTTTT.

The chain employs TRBV25-1 and TRBJ1-6; D gene ambiguous. Deletions cut 3 bases from V and 7 bases from J, with 16 bases between. The length of the CDR3 is 16 residues. Per germline, CDR1 MGHDK and CDR2 SYGVNS. The CDR3, as DNA: TGTGCCAGCAGTGAGGCCCCGGAGAGGTCAAATTCACCCCTCCACTTT. As protein: CASSEAPERSNSPLHF.

This chain uses TRBV9 with TRBJ2-1; a weak D match, TRBD1 (5 bases). The germline V gene encodes CDR1 SGDLS and CDR2 YYNGEE. The CDR3 has 15 amino acids. Trimming left V 0 bases short and J 4 bases short, with 11 bases between. In DNA form, the CDR3 reads TGTGCCAGCAGCGTAGCTACAGGAGCTTACAATGAGCAGTTCTTC. Residues: CASSVATGAYNEQFF. Filled out from reference TRBV9 and TRBJ2-1, the complete variable domain reads DSGVTQTPKHLITATGQRVTLRCSPRSGDLSVYWYQQSLDQGLQFLIQYYNGEERAKGNILERFSAQQFPDLHSELNLSSLELGDSALYFCASSVATGAYNEQFFGPGTRLTVL.

V usage is TRBV19 and J usage is TRBJ1-4; the D gene is possibly TRBD1 (6 bases). CDR3 length equals 15 residues. The germline CDR1 and CDR2 sequences are LNHDA and SQIVND (reference sequence). V was pared by 5 bases and J by 4 bases, with 14 bases between. CDR3 nucleotides: TGTGCCAGTAGTCCGGGGGGGCAGCATAATGAAAAACTGTTTTTT. Protein sequence: CASSPGGQHNEKLFF.